This record covers a single T cell receptor beta chain. No antigen is known for it. The data belong to a study of somatic mutations in cytotoxic T cells in rheumatoid arthritis. Broader study findings: Rheumatoid arthritis patients, but not healthy controls, exhibited increasing CD8+ clonality with age. Over 20% of CD8+ cells belonged to the largest CD8+ clone in about an eighth of the roughly 60 patients.

Profiled with immunoSEQ multiplex PCR; TCRdb holds only in-frame clones, not every one. The sample shows under 20,000 clones, about 80% of them seen only once. Trimming at V came to 0 bases and at J to 5 bases, leaving 11 bases not matched to a gene. Germline V gene data show CDR1 as SGDLS and CDR2 as YYNGEE. The CDR3 runs 17 residues. V usage is TRBV9 and J usage is TRBJ2-3; 8 bases are shared with TRBD2. Sequencing was done on a sample of CD8+ T cells sorted from blood. This clonotype was sampled from an adult with rheumatoid arthritis. In DNA form, the CDR3 reads TGTGCCAGCAGCGTAGCTGCAGCGGGAGATTGGATAGATACGCAGTATTTT. Its protein product is CASSVAAAGDWIDTQYF. The full variable domain, completed using reference TRBV9 and TRBJ2-3, is DSGVTQTPKHLITATGQRVTLRCSPRSGDLSVYWYQQSLDQGLQFLIQYYNGEERAKGNILERFSAQQFPDLHSELNLSSLELGDSALYFCASSVAAAGDWIDTQYFGPGTRLTVL.